This T cell receptor beta chain was identified during a study of blood T cell repertoires in COVID-19. The wider study: Donors in the United States, Italy and Spain gave samples during acute or convalescent COVID-19. PBMCs, B-cell-depleted T cells, or T cells provided the cDNA or gDNA that made up the material.

This CDR3 has 13 residues. From germline, CDR1 is SGHVS and CDR2 FQNEAQ. V was clipped by 3 bases and J by 5 bases, with 11 bases between them. This clone appeared a single time. Original handling: Counts of nucleated cells, estimated from reference gene primer amplification, were obtained. Produced via immunoSEQ multiplex PCR; TCRdb's table is partial and in-frame only. D and trimming were read from the DNA, whereas the V and J calls and clone size are those reported in that table. The sample shows 150,000 to 190,000 clones, more than 65% of them seen only once. The rearrangement links TRBV7-8 to TRBJ2-7; D possibly corresponds to TRBD1 (6 bases). The receptor was isolated from a woman between 45 and 60 years old with acute or convalescent COVID-19. The specimen was peripheral blood. This chain's CDR3 is CASSFSGTHEQYF. CDR3 bases: TGTGCCAGCAGCTTCTCCGGGACACACGAGCAGTACTTC.